The present T cell receptor (beta chain) was sequenced within a study of metastatic and nonmetastatic thyroid tumors. Germline-derived CDR1 and CDR2 are MNHEY and SMNVEV (reference sequence). J gave up 2 bases and V 6 bases, and 7 bases lay outside the gene matches. The CDR3 spans 15 residues. TCRdb re-called clones via MiXCR from the PCR reads. Among under 45,000 clones listed, under 20% were seen once. No patient received treatment before thyroid surgery. This receptor was identified in a female donor with papillary thyroid cancer or a benign thyroid nodule (not recorded which). Some clones in this sample may be carry-over from other donors' samples. The sample comprised tumor tissue. The chain links TRBV27 to TRBJ2-1, with 7 bases lining up with TRBD2. The CDR3 DNA reads as TGTGCCAGCAGCGCGAGCGGGGACCCCTACAATGAGCAGTTCTTC. This encodes CASSASGDPYNEQFF.